The entry that follows covers one T cell receptor (beta chain) sequence. What it binds is unknown. Germline assignment: CDR1 SGHRS and CDR2 YFSETQ. The CDR3 totals 17 residues. Trimming left V 4 bases short and J 1 base short, with 20 bases between. The PCR made use of 60 Vbeta and 13 Jbeta primers. Assay: immunoSEQ multiplex PCR; the TCRdb copy retains only in-frame clones and omits some. The table records 140,000 or so clones, approximately 80% of them present only once. The sample is drawn from a study of cytomegalovirus exposure and HLA in healthy donors. Study results and limitations: In an earlier analysis, productive rearrangement rates for most beta V segments clustered near 87% or 30%. In vitro experiments confirmed that a few CMV-associated chains were specific for CMV antigens.

The sequencing sample was made of PBMCs. The sequence was collected from a boy aged 2-15 years in good health and CMV-seronegative. The genes are TRBV5-1 and TRBJ1-2; D is unresolved. The CDR3 sequence: CASSPTRTPRLNYGYTF. Here the CDR3 DNA reads TGCGCCAGCAGCCCCACCCGAACCCCCCGACTTAACTATGGCTACACCTTC. Filled out from reference TRBV5-1 and TRBJ1-2, the complete variable domain reads KAGVTQTPRYLIKTRGQQVTLSCSPISGHRSVSWYQQTPGQGLQFLFEYFSETQRNKGNFPGRFSGRQFSNSRSEMNVSTLELGDSALYLCASSPTRTPRLNYGYTFGSGTRLTVV.